The 8 T cell receptor beta chains reported below all come from one sample, sequenced in a study of beta chain features in type 1 diabetes (dated by TCRdb to 2017 to 2018). The antigens of these receptors remain unknown. The library was built by means of the immunoSEQ multiplex PCR assay. The entire isolated RNA was reverse transcribed using the High Capacity cDNA Reverse Transcription Kit, and thus expressed TCRB transcripts were sequenced. TCRdb retrieved this table from immuneACCESS and kept in-frame rearrangements only. Not all clones are present; in checked studies, unresolved V genes account for under half, and no reason is known for the remainder. The sample yields about 700,000 clones; under 15% were counted once. In total, the top ten clones hold approximately 0.02% of the sample. The full study reports these points: A moderate but significant shortening of TCRB CDR3 length was observed in type 1 diabetes patients in all four CD4+ subsets.

The sequencing sample was made of naive CD4+ T cells from blood. In the paper's terms, the cell subset or site label means: true naive CD4+ T cells. All receptors derive from a man aged 18 to 30 with type 1 diabetes.

The chain uses TRBV6-5 and TRBJ2-1; 7 nucleotides align to TRBD2. The CDR3 is made up of 15 amino acids. Germline CDR1 reads MNHEY; CDR2 reads SVGAGI. V was clipped by 6 bases and J by 2 bases; unmatched bases: 7. CDR3 bases: TGTGCCAGCAGCGCCGCGGGGGACGCCTACAATGAGCAGTTCTTC. Translated: CASSAAGDAYNEQFF.

This chain uses TRBV2 with TRBJ1-1; weak D call: TRBD1 (6 bases). Per the germline V gene, CDR1 is SNHLY and CDR2 is FYNNEI. Trimming took 2 bases from V and 7 from J, leaving 14 bases between them. The CDR3 length is 14 residues. CDR3 sequence reads: CASSEWQGSGEAFF. The CDR3 DNA is TGTGCCAGCAGTGAATGGCAGGGGAGCGGTGAAGCTTTCTTT.

The gene calls are TRBV2 and TRBJ1-1; no clear D gene. V lost 1 base and J 4 bases, leaving 10 bases between the germline ends. CDR3 length equals 14 residues. Germline-derived CDR1 and CDR2 are SNHLY and FYNNEI. CDR3 nucleotides: TGTGCCAGCAGTGAAGGCCGAGCGGGCACTGAAGCTTTCTTT. It translates to CASSEGRAGTEAFF.

This clone was recorded a few times. The chain has TRBV28 and TRBJ1-2; 8 bases are a match to TRBD1. V trimming: 6 bases; J trimming: 4 bases; junction bases outside the gene matches: 7. This CDR3 comprises 14 residues. Germline V gene lookup returns CDR1 MDHEN and CDR2 SYDVKM. CDR3 DNA: TGTGCCAGCAGGACGACAGGGGTCGTCTATGGCTACACCTTC. This translates into CASRTTGVVYGYTF.

In its sample, this clone was seen many times. The chain has TRBV2 and TRBJ2-3; D gene unclear. Trimming removed 5 bases at V and 4 bases at J, with 4 bases between. In germline, CDR1 is SNHLY, CDR2 FYNNEI. The CDR3 runs 11 residues. The CDR3 DNA sequence: TGTGCCAGCAGTATCGCAGATACGCAGTATTTT. It yields the protein CASSIADTQYF.

The chain is built from TRBV7-9 and TRBJ2-5; 10 bases match TRBD1. V shed 1 base and J 5 bases; nucleotides not matched to a gene: 7. This CDR3 comprises 16 residues. Looked up from germline, CDR1 is SEHNR and CDR2 is FQNEAQ (reference sequence). Written as DNA, the CDR3 is TGTGCCAGCAGCTTAGGGCCGACAGGGGGCTATGAGACCCAGTACTTC. Translating it yields CASSLGPTGGYETQYF.

This clone was counted between two and nine times. J is TRBJ2-3 and V is TRBV29-1, with TRBD2 identical over 13 bases. V trimming: 4 bases; J trimming: 2 bases; junction bases outside the gene matches: 3. CDR3 size: 15 residues. CDR1 and CDR2 from the germline V gene are SQVTM and ANQGSEA. The CDR3 sequence: CSVGGLAGTTDTQYF. CDR3 DNA sequence: TGCAGCGTTGGGGGACTAGCGGGGACCACAGATACGCAGTATTTT.

V usage is TRBV7-9 and J usage is TRBJ1-2; D is undetermined. CDR3 length equals 19 residues. Germline-derived CDR1 and CDR2 are SEHNR and FQNEAQ (reference sequence). Between the trimmed V and J ends, which lost 5 bases and 4 bases, there was a span of 29 bases. As DNA, the CDR3 is TGTGCCAGCAGCCAGGACCTAGGATACCGTCCCGCCGGCCTCTATGGCTACACCTTC. Amino acids: CASSQDLGYRPAGLYGYTF.